This is a list of T cell receptor beta chains from one sample in a study of blood T cell repertoires in COVID-19. The table came from immunoSEQ multiplex PCR; TCRdb's copy has only in-frame clones and leaves some out. The top ten hold approximately 11% of the sample, which has around 190,000 clones, roughly 79% seen once. The sequenced sample was peripheral blood. The source is a woman in her 40s with COVID-19, enrolled during active disease. CDR3s include the opening cysteine and the closing phenylalanine or tryptophan. D genes are given only for firm matches. Not every row has a clone size; where given, it reads once, few, many or a size class.

TRBJ2-7 . TRBV7-9 . CASSLDKYEQYF TGTGCCAGCAGCTTAGACAAATACGAGCAGTACTTC
TRBJ1-1 . TRBV18 . CASSPGKQGNTEAFF TGTGCCAGCTCACCTGGGAAACAGGGGAACACTGAAGCTTTCTTT
TRBJ2-1 TRBD2 TRBV18 . CASSPVPAGAHNEQFF TGTGCCAGCTCACCCGTCCCAGCGGGAGCCCACAATGAGCAGTTCTTC
TRBJ2-5 TRBD2 TRBV2 once CASSEESTSGETQYF TGTGCCAGCAGTGAAGAATCGACTAGCGGAGAGACCCAGTACTTC
TRBJ2-2 . TRBV6-1 . CASSELGGNTGELFF TGTGCCAGCAGTGAACTCGGGGGGAACACCGGGGAGCTGTTTTTT
TRBJ2-5 . TRBV18 . CASSPLQEAQYF TGTGCCAGCTCACCCCTACAAGAGGCCCAGTACTTC
TRBJ1-2 . TRBV7-9 . CASSHGNQGHGYTF TGTGCCAGCAGCCACGGAAACCAGGGGCATGGCTACACCTTC
TRBJ1-1 TRBD1 TRBV30 . CAWNSGRGDTEAFF TGTGCCTGGAACTCCGGCAGGGGGGACACTGAAGCTTTCTTT
TRBJ2-5 . TRBV18 . CASSPPGGSNDKTQYF TGTGCCAGCTCACCACCGGGAGGCTCCAACGACAAGACCCAGTACTTC
TRBJ1-6 TRBD1 TRBV30 . CAWSPGGSYNSPLHF TGTGCCTGGAGCCCAGGGGGCTCCTATAATTCACCCCTCCACTTT
TRBJ1-1 . TRBV28 once CASSGVGGKVTEAFF TGTGCCAGCAGTGGCGTGGGGGGGAAGGTTACTGAAGCTTTCTTT
TRBJ1-5 . TRBV5-1 . CASSFSSGGDQPQHF TGCGCCAGCAGCTTTTCGTCGGGGGGGGATCAGCCCCAGCATTTT
TRBJ2-4 . TRBV7-9 . CASSLASQAGDIQYF TGTGCCAGCAGCTTAGCTTCACAGGCTGGCGACATTCAGTACTTC
TRBJ1-3 . TRBV11-2 . CASSLVVGVGNTIYF TGTGCCAGCAGCCTGGTGGTCGGAGTGGGAAACACCATATATTTT
TRBJ1-2 . TRBV28 . CASRDRGYGYTF TGTGCCAGCAGAGACCGAGGCTATGGCTACACCTTC
TRBJ1-1 . TRBV7-9 . CASSKLAGGGTEAFF TGTGCCAGCAGCAAATTAGCCGGGGGTGGCACTGAAGCTTTCTTT
TRBJ1-1 . TRBV28 . CASSLGGDNTEAFF TGTGCCAGCAGTTTGGGGGGGGATAACACTGAAGCTTTCTTT
TRBJ2-3 TRBD2 TRBV9 . CASSVTGTSGSRGVTDTQYF TGTGCCAGCAGCGTAACCGGGACTAGCGGGAGTAGAGGGGTCACAGATACGCAGTATTTT
TRBJ1-2 . TRBV14 many CASSHVRGDGYTF TGTGCCAGCAGCCATGTACGGGGAGATGGCTACACCTTC
TRBJ2-7 . TRBV4-1 . CASSQGATYEQYF TGCGCCAGCAGCCAAGGGGCTACCTACGAGCAGTACTTC
TRBJ2-2 TRBD1 TRBV7-9 few CASSSIIGQGGGELFF TGTGCCAGCAGCTCCATTATCGGACAGGGAGGCGGGGAGCTGTTTTTT
TRBJ2-2 TRBD1 TRBV3-1/TRBV3-2 . CASSPRDRFASGELFF TGTGCCAGCAGCCCCCGGGACAGATTCGCCTCCGGGGAGCTGTTTTTT
TRBJ2-4 . TRBV5-1 few CASGENTNIQYF TGCGCCAGCGGGGAGAACACAAACATTCAGTACTTC
TRBJ2-3 TRBD1 TRBV30 once CAWSGTGEDTQYF TGTGCCTGGAGTGGGACAGGGGAAGATACGCAGTATTTT
TRBJ2-5 TRBD2 TRBV5-1 . CASSLGILAGSQETQYF TGCGCCAGCAGCTTGGGGATACTAGCGGGTTCCCAAGAGACCCAGTACTTC
TRBJ1-2 . TRBV4-1 . CASSQDPGEDYGYTF TGCGCCAGCAGCCAAGATCCCGGTGAGGACTATGGCTACACCTTC
TRBJ2-7 TRBD2 TRBV3-1/TRBV3-2 . CASSHRDYGYEQYF TGTGCCAGCAGCCACCGGGACTATGGGTACGAGCAGTACTTC
TRBJ2-1 TRBD2 TRBV29-1 once CSGRASGSLRDEQFF TGCAGCGGTAGGGCTAGCGGGAGTTTGAGGGATGAGCAGTTCTTC
TRBJ2-1 TRBD2 TRBV2 . CASSESGNSYNEQFF TGTGCCAGCAGTGAAAGCGGGAATTCCTACAATGAGCAGTTCTTC
TRBJ2-1 TRBD2 TRBV18 few CASSPGTSGMPEQFF TGTGCCAGCTCACCTGGGACTAGCGGCATGCCGGAGCAGTTCTTC
TRBJ2-7 TRBD2 TRBV10-2 . CASTRAGLAYEQYF TGCGCCAGCACCAGAGCGGGACTAGCCTACGAGCAGTACTTC
TRBJ1-4 . TRBV28 few CASSLIGQINEKLFF TGTGCCAGCAGCCTAATCGGACAGATTAATGAAAAACTGTTTTTT
TRBJ2-3 . TRBV11-2 . CASTSSGGTRIVQYF TGTGCCAGCACCTCGTCCGGCGGGACCCGGATCGTGCAGTATTTT
TRBJ2-3 TRBD1 TRBV29-1 . CSVDPGGDTQYF TGCAGCGTTGATCCAGGGGGCGATACGCAGTATTTT
TRBJ1-4 TRBD1 TRBV19 . CASALTGWTAGSEKLFF TGTGCCAGCGCCCTGACAGGGTGGACGGCCGGGTCTGAAAAACTGTTTTTT